Presented here are 17 T cell receptor beta chains from one specimen sequenced in a study of response to subunit inactivated influenza vaccine. In TCRdb, the RT-PCR reads were re-called with MiXCR into one record per CDR3 protein. Seen here are almost 250,000 distinct CDR3 sequences, more than 9% observed once, and the top ten hold less than 8.5%. Material: non-naive T cells sorted from PBMCs, obtained less than 15 days before vaccination. All receptors come from a man in his forties or fifties who received an inactivated influenza vaccine.

This chain links TRBV18 with TRBJ2-5; D unclear. CDR3 length: 15 amino acids. V lost 2 bases and J 0 bases, leaving 10 bases between the germline ends. Germline V gene data show CDR1 as KGHSH and CDR2 as LQKENI. The CDR3 DNA reads as TGTGCCAGCTCACCAAGCGTACGGAACCAAGAGACCCAGTACTTC. Residues: CASSPSVRNQETQYF.

This clonotype was seen a handful of times. V usage is TRBV7-8 and J usage is TRBJ1-4, with a possible D match to TRBD1 (5 bases). V lost 3 bases, J lost 8 bases, and 25 bases lay in between. CDR1 is SGHVS and CDR2 is FQNEAQ in the germline V gene. This CDR3 contains 18 residues. The CDR3 DNA sequence: TGTGCCAGCAGCTTCCAGCATCAGGGTGCAGGGAGGAGGGAAAAACTGTTTTTT. It codes for CASSFQHQGAGRREKLFF.

There are many counts of this clonotype. The chain has TRBV12-3 or TRBV12-4 and TRBJ2-3; weak D call: TRBD2 (5 bases). The CDR3 contains 13 residues. V was pared by 4 bases and J by 1 base, with 6 bases between. In nucleotides, the CDR3 is TGTGCCAGCAGTTGGACTGGCACAGATACGCAGTATTTT. It codes for CASSWTGTDTQYF.

The chain is built from TRBV18 and TRBJ2-3; 14 bases are shared with TRBD2. Germline assignment: CDR1 KGHSH and CDR2 LQKENI. Unmatched junction bases numbered 1, after V lost 1 base and J lost 1 base. CDR3 length: 17 amino acids. This CDR3 reads CASSPLGLAGGTDTQYF. CDR3 nucleotide sequence: TGTGCCAGCTCACCACTGGGACTAGCGGGAGGCACAGATACGCAGTATTTT.

Note on this clonotype: The junction shows a germline mismatch at one end, possibly a read error. The genes are TRBV24-1 and TRBJ1-2; no firm D call. Germline-derived CDR1 and CDR2 are KGHDR and SFDVKD. The CDR3 has 13 residues. DNA for the CDR3: TGTGCCCCCAGTGAGAGATTATTCTATGGCTACACCTTC. It is translated as CAPSERLFYGYTF.

This chain uses TRBV3-1 with TRBJ1-4; D gene unclear. With 2 bases removed from V and 5 bases from J, the gap between germline ends came to 18 bases. Per the germline V gene, CDR1 is LGHDT and CDR2 is YNNKEL (reference sequence). The CDR3 length is 17 residues. The DNA for the CDR3 is TGTGCCAGCAGCCAACGCCTAAGGCCGGACGGGAATGAAAAACTGTTTTTT. Translation: CASSQRLRPDGNEKLFF.

This rearrangement joins TRBV7-9 to TRBJ2-7; D might be TRBD2 (6 bases). This CDR3 spans 14 amino acids. The V gene's germline CDR1 is SEHNR and CDR2 FQNEAQ (reference sequence). V dropped 5 bases and J dropped 6 bases, with 17 bases sitting between them. CDR3 DNA: TGTGCCAGCAGCCACCCCGGAGGGTACGGCGAGCAGTACTTC. Translating it yields CASSHPGGYGEQYF.

In its sample, this clonotype was seen a few times. The J gene is TRBJ2-3, the V gene TRBV5-1, with 7 positions matching TRBD1. With 3 bases clipped from V and 1 base from J, the junction kept 17 bases outside the gene matches. The germline gives CDR1 SGHRS, CDR2 YFSETQ. The CDR3 has 19 residues. CDR3 region: CASSYTSRTGPFRTDTQYF. CDR3 DNA sequence: TGCGCCAGCAGCTACACCTCGCGGACAGGTCCCTTCCGCACAGATACGCAGTATTTT.

This clonotype was seen a few times. The rearrangement joins TRBV20-1 to TRBJ2-3; D is perhaps TRBD1 (5 bases). This CDR3 comprises 14 residues. Germline V gene lookup returns CDR1 DFQATT and CDR2 SNEGSKA (reference sequence). The V and J ends lost 6 bases and 4 bases respectively, with 17 bases between them. The chain's CDR3 is CSASPGIGADTQYF. For the CDR3, the DNA is TGCAGTGCCAGCCCAGGGATCGGTGCAGATACGCAGTATTTT.

As regards this clonotype: An end of the junction does not agree with germline; a read error may underlie this. The chain recombines TRBV5-6 with TRBJ1-4, with a tentative D call TRBD1 (6 bases). The germline gives CDR1 SGHDT, CDR2 YYEEEE. CDR3 length: 16 amino acids. As DNA, the CDR3 is TGTGCCAGCAGTCCGGGCTTCCGGGGGCCAAATGAAAAACTGTCTTTT. This gives the protein CASSPGFRGPNEKLSF.

The rearrangement links TRBV11-1 to TRBJ2-1; 8 nucleotides agree with TRBD2. From germline, CDR1 is SGHAT and CDR2 FQDESV (reference sequence). V dropped 5 bases and J dropped 3; count of bases not matched to a gene: 12. The CDR3 sequence is 17 residues long. The CDR3 sequence: CASSPSLGAGDYNEQFF. The CDR3 DNA reads as TGTGCCAGCAGCCCGAGCTTGGGAGCGGGGGACTACAATGAGCAGTTCTTC.

This clonotype was seen a few times. V is TRBV20-1 and J is TRBJ2-7, with D maybe TRBD2 (6 bases). CDR1 and CDR2 from the germline V gene are DFQATT and SNEGSKA (reference sequence). The length of the CDR3 is 14 residues. The ends were cut back, 0 bases at V and 3 bases at J, with 12 bases in the middle. The CDR3 reads CSARDLALSYEQYF. The CDR3 region has the DNA TGCAGTGCTAGAGATCTAGCGTTGAGCTACGAGCAGTACTTC.

This clonotype was counted a few times. V and J are TRBV18 and TRBJ2-7; D is unclear. Trimming took off 0 bases at V and 3 bases at J, with 9 bases between the two ends. The CDR3 sequence is 14 residues long. Germline loops: CDR1 KGHSH, CDR2 LQKENI. CDR3 DNA: TGTGCCAGCTCACCACCGGGAAGGCACTACGAGCAGTACTTC. Translation gives CASSPPGRHYEQYF.

This clonotype was detected only a few times. This chain joins TRBV30 and TRBJ1-2; 7 bases are a match to TRBD1. This CDR3 has 14 residues. Germline V gene sequence: CDR1 GTSNPN, CDR2 SVGIG (reference sequence). V trimming: 4 bases; J trimming: 3 bases; junction bases outside the gene matches: 8. CDR3: CAWNRGQRDYGYTF. The CDR3 DNA reads TGTGCCTGGAATCGGGGACAGAGGGACTATGGCTACACCTTC.

This chain uses TRBV20-1 with TRBJ2-7; 8 nucleotides line up with TRBD1. CDR1 and CDR2 (germline): DFQATT, SNEGSKA (reference sequence). J lost 4 bases, V lost 2 bases, and 10 bases had no gene match. This CDR3 region has 15 residues. CDR3 region: CSARPPRQGIYEQYF. The DNA of the CDR3 is TGCAGTGCTAGACCCCCCCGACAGGGGATATACGAGCAGTACTTC.

This rearrangement joins TRBV19 to TRBJ2-7, with 10 nucleotides matching TRBD2. The CDR3 has 14 residues. V lost 5 bases, J lost 5 bases, and 6 bases stayed unmatched. CDR1 and CDR2 (germline): LNHDA, SQIVND (reference sequence). The CDR3 spells CASSGLAGVNEQYF. The CDR3 DNA is TGTGCCAGTAGTGGCCTAGCGGGAGTTAACGAGCAGTACTTC.

The genes are TRBV20-1 and TRBJ2-7, with TRBD2 matching over 7 bases. Germline V lookup: CDR1 DFQATT, CDR2 SNEGSKA (reference sequence). This CDR3 spans 16 amino acids. Trimming cost V 0 bases and J 2 bases; bases outside gene matches: 10. Here the CDR3 DNA reads TGCAGTGCTAGAGATTTTAGGGAGGGGCGGACCTACGAGCAGTACTTC. It is translated as CSARDFREGRTYEQYF.